Following are 20 T cell receptor beta chains from one sample sequenced in a study of control samples from healthy donors and cancer patients. Clones were read by immunoSEQ multiplex PCR, and TCRdb kept only the in-frame ones, dropping some. The sample has some 200,000 clones; 85% to 95% are singletons. What was sequenced was blood. Source of these receptors: a man aged 50 to 59 in good health.

The chain couples TRBV7-6 to TRBJ2-6, with D possibly being TRBD1 or TRBD2 (5 bases each). V was shortened by 2 bases and J by 3 bases, with 14 bases between the two germline ends. This CDR3 region has 17 residues. The germline gives CDR1 SGHVS, CDR2 FNYEAQ. This CDR3 reads CASSLSGTHGGANVLTF. The CDR3 DNA follows: TGTGCCAGCAGCTTATCAGGGACGCACGGTGGGGCCAACGTCCTGACTTTC.

The rearrangement links TRBV3-1 (or the pseudogene TRBV3-2) to TRBJ1-2; 10 positions agree with TRBD1. The CDR3 consists of 16 residues. Unmatched junction bases numbered 11, after V lost 4 bases and J lost 6 bases. Germline V gene lookup returns CDR1 LGHDT and CDR2 YNNKEL (reference sequence). For the CDR3, the DNA is TGTGCCAGCAGCCTTATGCCGGGACAGGGGCGCGATGGCTACACCTTC. As protein: CASSLMPGQGRDGYTF.

This chain links TRBV6-5 with TRBJ1-6, with D perhaps matching TRBD1 (5 bases). With 7 bases removed from V and 10 bases from J, the gap between germline ends came to 20 bases. Germline V CDR1 and CDR2: MNHEY, SVGAGI. There are 15 residues in the CDR3. This CDR3 reads CASTPGSRDGSPLHF. The CDR3 nucleotides are TGTGCCAGCACCCCAGGGTCCAGGGACGGGTCACCCCTCCACTTT.

The V gene is TRBV9, the J gene TRBJ2-2; D uncertain. V lost 0 bases, J lost 5 bases, and 5 bases lay in between. The V gene's germline CDR1 is SGDLS and CDR2 YYNGEE. The CDR3 spans 13 residues. In nucleotides, the CDR3 is TGTGCCAGCAGCGTAGTCGAAACCGGGGAGCTGTTTTTT. Protein: CASSVVETGELFF.

The genes are TRBV7-2 and TRBJ1-6; a weak D match, TRBD1 (6 bases). CDR3 size: 17 residues. Germline lookup yields CDR1 SGHTA and CDR2 FQGNSA. V gave up 3 bases and J gave up 0 bases, with 12 bases separating them. CDR3 coding DNA: TGTGCCAGCAGCTTTACAGGGATGAGCTCCTATAATTCACCCCTCCACTTT. This encodes CASSFTGMSSYNSPLHF.

The rearrangement links TRBV24-1 to TRBJ1-3; the D gene is possibly TRBD1 (5 bases). V was shortened by 6 bases and J by 4 bases, with 12 bases between the two germline ends. The CDR3 length is 14 residues. Germline V gene sequence: CDR1 KGHDR, CDR2 SFDVKD. The DNA for the CDR3 is TGTGCCACCAGTAGCACAGGTGGGGGAAACACCATATATTTT. Protein product: CATSSTGGGNTIYF.

The chain combines TRBV28 with TRBJ1-4; D ambiguous. Trimming took 7 bases from V and 1 from J, leaving 13 bases between them. Germline CDR1 is MDHEN and CDR2 is SYDVKM. There are 15 residues in the CDR3. The CDR3 protein is CASTDSKGTNEKLFF. The CDR3, as DNA: TGTGCCAGCACCGACTCAAAGGGAACTAATGAAAAACTGTTTTTT.

The chain joins TRBV2 to TRBJ1-2, with a tentative D call TRBD1 (6 bases). V was clipped by 6 bases and J by 4 bases, with 15 bases between them. Germline V gene sequence: CDR1 SNHLY, CDR2 FYNNEI. CDR3 length: 14 residues. CDR3: CASSGGWTAYGYTF. Here the CDR3 DNA reads TGTGCCAGCAGCGGAGGATGGACAGCCTATGGCTACACCTTC.

The CDR3 DNA follows: TGTGCCAGCTCACCACTTGTCGACGGGGGGGCTTTCTTT. This gives the protein CASSPLVDGGAFF. V and J are TRBV18 and TRBJ1-1; TRBD1 is a possible D gene (5 bases). CDR1 and CDR2 from the germline V gene are KGHSH and LQKENI. The CDR3 runs to 13 residues. Trimming shortened V by 1 base and J by 11 bases, and 14 bases separated the two germline ends.

To note about this clone: The same CDR3 is also encoded by other DNA sequences in this sample. V is TRBV7-3 and J is TRBJ2-2; TRBD1 aligns across 7 bases. Per the germline V gene, CDR1 is SGHTA and CDR2 is FQGTGA. The CDR3 loop spans 14 amino acids. V shed 5 bases, J shed 6 bases, and the junction held 6 bases outside the gene matches. The CDR3 nucleotides read TGTGCCAGCAGCCTAGAGGGGGCAGCCGGGGAGCTGTTTTTT. Protein: CASSLEGAAGELFF.

The V and J genes are TRBV7-2 and TRBJ2-3; unclear D gene. The ends were cut back, 4 bases at V and 7 bases at J, with 12 bases in the middle. Germline V lookup: CDR1 SGHTA, CDR2 FQGNSA. The CDR3 length is 13 residues. The CDR3 DNA follows: TGTGCCAGCAGCTATGGGGTTCGGAATACGCAGTATTTT. It is translated as CASSYGVRNTQYF. The variable domain in full, with the rest retrieved from reference TRBV7-2 and TRBJ2-3, is GAGVSQSPSNKVTEKGKDVELRCDPISGHTALYWYRQSLGQGLEFLIYFQGNSAPDKSGLPSDRFSAERTGGSVSTLTIQRTQQEDSAVYLCASSYGVRNTQYFGPGTRLTVL.

The rearrangement joins TRBV19 to TRBJ1-5; D is possibly TRBD1 (6 bases). Trimming removed 6 bases from V and 1 base from J, with 10 bases in between. CDR1 and CDR2 (germline): LNHDA, SQIVND (reference sequence). The CDR3 runs 14 residues. The CDR3 protein is CASSWTASNQPQHF. The CDR3 DNA is TGTGCCAGTAGCTGGACAGCCAGCAATCAGCCCCAGCATTTT.

The chain joins TRBV5-4 to TRBJ2-3; tentatively, D is TRBD1 (6 bases). The CDR3 sequence is 13 residues long. Germline V lookup: CDR1 SGHNT, CDR2 YYREEE (reference sequence). V was trimmed by 0 bases and J by 5 bases, leaving 7 bases between them. The CDR3 DNA is TGTGCCAGCAGCTTGGACAGGGTAGATACGCAGTATTTT. It is translated as CASSLDRVDTQYF.

A single count supports this clone. V gene TRBV7-3 combines with J gene TRBJ2-1; D unresolved. V lost 3 bases and J 0 bases, leaving 12 bases between the germline ends. CDR1 is SGHTA and CDR2 is FQGTGA in the germline V gene. The CDR3 runs 16 residues. Here the CDR3 DNA reads TGTGCCAGCAGCTTGGAAGGTGTAAGCTCCTACAATGAGCAGTTCTTC. It is translated as CASSLEGVSSYNEQFF.

V gene TRBV19 combines with J gene TRBJ1-2; 7 nucleotides agree with TRBD1. There are 12 residues in the CDR3. Germline V gives CDR1 LNHDA, CDR2 SQIVND (reference sequence). The V gene end was trimmed by 10 bases and the J gene end by 4 bases; junction bases not matched to a gene: 6. The CDR3 protein is CATGGQLYGYTF. CDR3 sequence (DNA): TGTGCCACTGGGGGACAGCTCTATGGCTACACCTTC.

The CDR3 sequence: CASSELVTANTGELFF. DNA for the CDR3: TGTGCCAGCAGTGAATTGGTGACAGCGAACACCGGGGAGCTGTTTTTT. This chain connects TRBV2 to TRBJ2-2; maybe TRBD1 (5 bases). Germline V gene sequence: CDR1 SNHLY, CDR2 FYNNEI. V was clipped by 2 bases and J by 0 bases, with 10 bases between them. There are 16 residues in the CDR3.

The CDR3 protein is CASSGPGAPGNTIYF. The CDR3 DNA reads as TGTGCCAGCAGTGGTCCGGGGGCGCCCGGAAACACCATATATTTT. The chain recombines TRBV2 with TRBJ1-3, with D maybe TRBD1 (6 bases). CDR1 and CDR2 (germline): SNHLY, FYNNEI. Deletions cut 4 bases from V and 4 bases from J, with 14 bases between. This CDR3 has 15 residues.

A note on this clone: Other DNA sequences of this sample code for an identical CDR3. The chain employs TRBV9 and TRBJ2-3; D gene uncertain. From germline, CDR1 is SGDLS and CDR2 YYNGEE. The CDR3 runs 14 residues. Trimming left V 0 bases short and J 0 bases short, with 5 bases between. The CDR3, as DNA: TGTGCCAGCAGCGTAGAGCCTAGCACAGATACGCAGTATTTT. Translating it yields CASSVEPSTDTQYF.

The chain couples TRBV5-8 to TRBJ1-2; perhaps TRBD1 as D (5 bases). Trimming stripped 4 bases from V and 8 bases from J, with 18 bases between. The CDR3 contains 14 residues. Germline CDR1 reads SGHTS; CDR2 reads YDEGEE. CDR3 residues: CASSPRGGSIGYTF. CDR3 coding DNA: TGTGCCAGCAGCCCCCGGGGGGGGTCTATCGGCTACACCTTC.

The rearrangement uses TRBV5-8 and TRBJ1-1; D is unclear. V dropped 0 bases and J dropped 4 bases, with 13 bases sitting between them. Germline V CDR1 and CDR2: SGHTS, YDEGEE. This CDR3 contains 15 residues. This CDR3 is CASSLGSGRATEAFF. CDR3 DNA sequence: TGTGCCAGCAGCTTGGGTTCCGGACGCGCCACTGAAGCTTTCTTT.